These 27 T cell receptor beta chains were all obtained from the same sample, sequenced in a study of cytomegalovirus exposure and HLA in healthy donors. The PCR made use of 60 Vbeta and 13 Jbeta primers. Sequencing used immunoSEQ multiplex PCR; TCRdb keeps in-frame clones, though not all of them. The top ten clones hold approximately 1.2% of a sample with fewer than 120,000 clones, about 73% of them seen once. The sequenced sample consisted of PBMCs. The receptors originated from a woman aged 25 to 39 in good health and CMV-seronegative.

The J gene is TRBJ2-3, the V gene TRBV7-2; D is perhaps TRBD1 (5 bases). V was shortened by 0 bases and J by 4 bases, with 8 bases between the two germline ends. Per the germline V gene, CDR1 is SGHTA and CDR2 is FQGNSA. This CDR3 is built from 14 residues. The CDR3 spells CASSLAGHPDTQYF. DNA of the CDR3: TGTGCCAGCAGCTTAGCGGGGCATCCAGATACGCAGTATTTT. Supplemented by reference TRBV7-2 and TRBJ2-3, the full variable domain reads GAGVSQSPSNKVTEKGKDVELRCDPISGHTALYWYRQSLGQGLEFLIYFQGNSAPDKSGLPSDRFSAERTGGSVSTLTIQRTQQEDSAVYLCASSLAGHPDTQYFGPGTRLTVL.

This sequence joins TRBV4-1 and TRBJ2-3, with D tentatively TRBD2 (5 bases). Germline loops: CDR1 MGHRA, CDR2 YSYEKL. CDR3 size: 15 residues. V shed 0 bases and J shed 0 bases, with 7 bases lying between them. CDR3 in amino acids: CASSQDEGSTDTQYF. CDR3 DNA: TGCGCCAGCAGCCAAGATGAGGGTAGCACAGATACGCAGTATTTT.

J is TRBJ2-5 and V is TRBV18; 8 bases line up with TRBD1. The J segment lost 2 bases and the V segment lost 5 bases, leaving 4 bases of the junction unmatched. Per germline, CDR1 KGHSH and CDR2 LQKENI. This CDR3 spans 14 amino acids. The CDR3 loop reads CASSTGTGQETQYF. The CDR3 nucleotides read TGTGCCAGCTCAACCGGGACAGGACAAGAGACCCAGTACTTC.

The chain uses TRBV28 and TRBJ1-6; TRBD1 might be the D (6 bases). The V gene lost 8 bases and the J gene lost 0 bases, with 11 bases spanning the gap. Germline assignment: CDR1 MDHEN and CDR2 SYDVKM. This CDR3 comprises 15 residues. CDR3 sequence: CASQGISSYNSPLHF. CDR3 DNA sequence: TGTGCCAGCCAGGGGATAAGCTCCTATAATTCACCCCTCCACTTT.

V is TRBV29-1 and J is TRBJ2-1; D possibly corresponds to TRBD2 (6 bases). The CDR3 consists of 12 residues. Trimming left V 6 bases short and J 8 bases short, with 14 bases between. From germline, CDR1 is SQVTM and CDR2 ANQGSEA. CDR3 coding DNA: TGCAGCGTCCGGCGCGGGGTGGATGAGCAGTTCTTC. The encoded protein is CSVRRGVDEQFF.

This clone was recorded a few times. V and J are TRBV10-3 and TRBJ1-1; TRBD1 matches at 7 bases. This CDR3 region has 13 residues. CDR1 and CDR2 from the germline V gene are ENHRY and SYGVKD. The V and J ends lost 7 bases and 2 bases, in that order; junction bases with no gene match: 4. The CDR3 DNA reads TGTGCCATCAAGGGGGCAGGAAACACTGAAGCTTTCTTT. Translation gives CAIKGAGNTEAFF.

The gene calls are TRBV7-6 and TRBJ1-4; 8 nucleotides match TRBD1. J lost 7 bases, V lost 5 bases, and 6 bases had no gene match. CDR1 and CDR2 (germline): SGHVS, FNYEAQ. The CDR3 is made up of 14 amino acids. The CDR3 is CASSQPDRGEKLFF. For the CDR3, the DNA is TGTGCCAGCAGCCAACCCGACAGGGGTGAAAAACTGTTTTTT.

The chain employs TRBV19 and TRBJ2-1; 7 bases align to TRBD1. The trim removed 7 bases at V and 2 bases at J, leaving 5 bases unmatched. The CDR3 is 14 residues long. The V gene's germline CDR1 is LNHDA and CDR2 SQIVND (reference sequence). The CDR3 DNA sequence: TGTGCCAGTATGGGACAGTCCCCCTACAATGAGCAGTTCTTC. As protein: CASMGQSPYNEQFF. The full variable domain, completed using reference TRBV19 and TRBJ2-1, is DGGITQSPKYLFRKEGQNVTLSCEQNLNHDAMYWYRQDPGQGLRLIYYSQIVNDFQKGDIAEGYSVSREKKESFPLTVTSAQKNPTAFYLCASMGQSPYNEQFFGPGTRLTVL.

The rearrangement joins TRBV10-3 to TRBJ1-2; TRBD1 is a possible D gene (5 bases). The CDR3 length is 14 residues. V lost 1 base to trimming and J lost 6 bases, with 12 bases between them. Germline V gene lookup returns CDR1 ENHRY and CDR2 SYGVKD. The CDR3 sequence is CAISELGPQNGYTF. CDR3 nucleotide sequence: TGTGCCATCAGTGAGTTGGGGCCCCAAAATGGCTACACCTTC.

The chain carries TRBV18 and TRBJ1-4, with D hard to call. From germline, CDR1 is KGHSH and CDR2 LQKENI. The CDR3 sequence is 13 residues long. The V end lost 0 bases, the J end lost 8 bases, and 7 bases lay between the germline ends. CDR3 loop: CASSPPLAEKLFF. CDR3 DNA: TGTGCCAGCTCACCACCTTTGGCAGAAAAACTGTTTTTT. The full variable domain, its missing parts supplied by reference TRBV18 and TRBJ1-4, is NAGVMQNPRHLVRRRGQEARLRCSPMKGHSHVYWYRQLPEEGLKFMVYLQKENIIDESGMPKERFSAEFPKEGPSILRIQQVVRGDSAAYFCASSPPLAEKLFFGSGTQLSVL.

The table lists this clone with a few counts. The chain links TRBV5-6 to TRBJ2-7; D is uncertain. Germline CDR1 SGHDT, CDR2 YYEEEE. The V end lost 2 bases, the J end lost 5 bases, and 14 bases lay between the germline ends. The CDR3 extends over 14 amino acids. The DNA for the CDR3 is TGTGCCAGCAGCTTTGTGGGTCACAGCCACGAGCAGTACTTC. Protein: CASSFVGHSHEQYF.

The chain links TRBV27 to TRBJ2-7; D gene ambiguous. V was trimmed by 5 bases and J by 9 bases, leaving 17 bases between them. The germline gives CDR1 MNHEY, CDR2 SMNVEV (reference sequence). The CDR3 is 13 amino acids. This chain's CDR3 is CASSHGGRSSQYF. The CDR3 DNA is TGTGCCAGCAGTCACGGTGGCAGGTCTTCGCAGTACTTC.

V gene TRBV2 combines with J gene TRBJ2-7; TRBD1 agrees at 9 bases. The CDR3 is made up of 15 amino acids. Germline loops: CDR1 SNHLY, CDR2 FYNNEI. Trimming cost V 4 bases and J 4 bases; bases outside gene matches: 8. DNA of the CDR3: TGTGCCAGCAGTGCGGACAGGGGTGGCATATACGAGCAGTACTTC. Translated: CASSADRGGIYEQYF. The full variable domain, completed using reference TRBV2 and TRBJ2-7, is EPEVTQTPSHQVTQMGQEVILRCVPISNHLYFYWYRQILGQKVEFLVSFYNNEISEKSEIFDDQFSVERPDGSNFTLKIRSTKLEDSAMYFCASSADRGGIYEQYFGPGTRLTVT.

This chain links TRBV7-9 with TRBJ2-1; 7 bases line up with TRBD1. Germline trimming cut 3 bases from V and 2 bases from J; bases unmatched to any gene: 4. Germline CDR1 SEHNR, CDR2 FQNEAQ (reference sequence). The CDR3 spans 15 residues. The CDR3 DNA reads TGTGCCAGCAGCTTGCGACAGGGAACCTACAATGAGCAGTTCTTC. Encoded protein: CASSLRQGTYNEQFF.

The chain couples TRBV5-4 to TRBJ2-2; maybe TRBD2 (6 bases). The CDR3 is made up of 16 amino acids. V lost 4 bases and J 2 bases, leaving 15 bases between the germline ends. Germline lookup yields CDR1 SGHNT and CDR2 YYREEE (reference sequence). The CDR3 loop reads CASSGGLRENTGELFF. In DNA, the CDR3 is TGTGCCAGCAGCGGAGGCTTGCGGGAAAACACCGGGGAGCTGTTTTTT.

The J gene is TRBJ2-5, the V gene TRBV11-2, with unresolved D. CDR1 is SGHAT and CDR2 is FQNNGV in the germline V gene. This CDR3 contains 13 residues. With 0 bases removed from V and 5 bases from J, the gap between germline ends came to 7 bases. The CDR3 coding sequence is TGTGCCAGCAGCTTAGATCAGGTGGAGACCCAGTACTTC. Its translation is CASSLDQVETQYF. Based on the CDR3 plus reference TRBV11-2 and TRBJ2-5, the full variable domain is EAGVAQSPRYKIIEKRQSVAFWCNPISGHATLYWYQQILGQGPKLLIQFQNNGVVDDSQLPKDRFSAERLKGVDSTLKIQPAKLEDSAVYLCASSLDQVETQYFGPGTRLLVL.

The chain links TRBV2 to TRBJ2-3, with 7 bases fitting TRBD1. Looked up from germline, CDR1 is SNHLY and CDR2 is FYNNEI. After removal of 3 bases from V and 6 bases from J, the junction contained 0 bases not matched to a gene. CDR3 length: 12 amino acids. The CDR3 reads CASSDRGDTQYF. CDR3 DNA sequence: TGTGCCAGCAGTGACAGGGGGGATACGCAGTATTTT.

The chain recombines TRBV29-1 with TRBJ2-7, with 7 nucleotides matching TRBD1. Germline V lookup: CDR1 SQVTM, CDR2 ANQGSEA. Trimming took 6 bases from V and 5 from J; bases not matched to a gene: 13. The CDR3 extends over 14 amino acids. DNA for the CDR3: TGCAGCGTGAACACCGGGACAGCCCTTAACGAGCAGTACTTC. This sequence encodes CSVNTGTALNEQYF.

The chain has TRBV4-1 and TRBJ1-1, with 7 bases fitting TRBD1. The ends lost 2 bases at V and 8 bases at J; junction bases unmatched: 14. The CDR3 is made up of 16 amino acids. CDR1 is MGHRA and CDR2 is YSYEKL in the germline V gene. CDR3 sequence: CASSQRSAIRQGEAFF. DNA of the CDR3: TGCGCCAGCAGCCAACGTTCCGCAATAAGACAGGGAGAAGCTTTCTTT.

To note about this clone: An end of the junction does not agree with germline; a read error may underlie this. J is TRBJ1-4 and V is TRBV28, with D uncertain. The CDR3 sequence is 12 residues long. Germline CDR1 reads MDHEN; CDR2 reads SYDVKM. The CDR3 nucleotides read TGTGCCAGCAGTTTATACCGGGAAACACTGTTTTTT. Translation gives CASSLYRETLFF.

The rearrangement uses TRBV5-1 and TRBJ2-3; 10 bases match TRBD2. The CDR3 covers 16 residues. Germline CDR1 SGHRS, CDR2 YFSETQ. J lost 5 bases, V lost 0 bases, and 6 bases had no gene match. The chain's CDR3 is CASSLVPSGRGDTQYF. For the CDR3, the DNA is TGCGCCAGCAGCTTGGTGCCTAGCGGGAGAGGAGATACGCAGTATTTT.

Only a few counts were recorded for this clone. The V call is TRBV11-2, the J call TRBJ2-2; D gene uncertain. Per the germline V gene, CDR1 is SGHAT and CDR2 is FQNNGV. The V end was cut by 5 bases, the J end by 4 bases, with 8 bases between. The CDR3 totals 13 residues. The DNA of the CDR3 is TGTGCCAGCAGCCTTTCAGTCACCGGGGAGCTGTTTTTT. Protein sequence: CASSLSVTGELFF.

This clone was counted between two and nine times. This chain connects TRBV2 to TRBJ1-1; no firm D call. This CDR3 is 12 amino acids long. V dropped 5 bases and J dropped 0 bases, with 4 bases sitting between them. CDR1 is SNHLY, CDR2 FYNNEI, per germline. In DNA, the CDR3 is TGTGCCAGCAGTCGGGTGAACACTGAAGCTTTCTTT. It yields the protein CASSRVNTEAFF.

This chain uses TRBV7-3 with TRBJ1-5; D not resolved. The CDR3 length is 11 residues. V was trimmed by 6 bases and J by 14 bases, leaving 14 bases between them. Looked up from germline, CDR1 is SGHTA and CDR2 is FQGTGA. The CDR3 here is CASRTPSQKHF. The CDR3 DNA reads as TGTGCCAGCAGAACCCCCTCCCAGAAGCATTTT.

V is TRBV7-2 and J is TRBJ2-7; D is possibly TRBD1 (5 bases). Germline lookup yields CDR1 SGHTA and CDR2 FQGNSA. Deletions cut 0 bases from V and 1 base from J, with 16 bases between. CDR3 length: 17 amino acids. The CDR3 is CASSLANFAKGSYEQYF. The CDR3 DNA is TGTGCCAGCAGCTTAGCGAATTTTGCTAAGGGGTCCTACGAGCAGTACTTC. Based on the CDR3 plus reference TRBV7-2 and TRBJ2-7, the full variable domain is GAGVSQSPSNKVTEKGKDVELRCDPISGHTALYWYRQSLGQGLEFLIYFQGNSAPDKSGLPSDRFSAERTGGSVSTLTIQRTQQEDSAVYLCASSLANFAKGSYEQYFGPGTRLTVT.

The V gene is TRBV6-1, the J gene TRBJ2-7, with 10 bases matching TRBD1. J lost 3 bases, V lost 3 bases, and 8 bases had no gene match. The CDR3 totals 16 residues. Germline CDR1 and CDR2: MNHNS and SASEGT. This CDR3 is CASSERPGTGVYEQYF. DNA for the CDR3: TGTGCCAGCAGTGAGCGACCCGGGACAGGGGTCTACGAGCAGTACTTC.

The rearrangement uses TRBV14 and TRBJ2-2, with a possible D match to TRBD1 (6 bases). The CDR3 loop spans 15 amino acids. Trimming pared 9 bases from V and 6 bases from J, leaving 20 bases between. Germline V gene sequence: CDR1 SGHDN, CDR2 FVKESK. The CDR3 loop is CARILQGNNPGELFF. The CDR3 region has the DNA TGTGCCAGGATCCTACAGGGAAACAATCCCGGGGAGCTGTTTTTT.